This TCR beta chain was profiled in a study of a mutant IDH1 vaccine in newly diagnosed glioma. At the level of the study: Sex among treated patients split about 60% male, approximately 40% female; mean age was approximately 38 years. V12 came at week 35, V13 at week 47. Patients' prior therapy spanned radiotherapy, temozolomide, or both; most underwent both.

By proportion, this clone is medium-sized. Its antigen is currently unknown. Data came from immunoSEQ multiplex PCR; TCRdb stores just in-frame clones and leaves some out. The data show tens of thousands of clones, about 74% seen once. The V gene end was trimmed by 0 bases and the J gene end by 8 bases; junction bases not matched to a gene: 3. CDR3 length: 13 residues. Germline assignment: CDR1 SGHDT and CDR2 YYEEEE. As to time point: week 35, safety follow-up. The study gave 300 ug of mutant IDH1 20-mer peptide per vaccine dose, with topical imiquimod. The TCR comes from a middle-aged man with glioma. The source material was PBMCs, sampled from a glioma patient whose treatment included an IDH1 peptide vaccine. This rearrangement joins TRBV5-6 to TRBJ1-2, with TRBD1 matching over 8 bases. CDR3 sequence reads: CASSLAGGGGYTF. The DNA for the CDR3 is TGTGCCAGCAGCTTGGCAGGGGGCGGAGGCTACACCTTC.